A selection of T cell receptor beta chains follows, all from one sample in a study of regulatory T cells in long-lasting Graves disease. TCRdb redid the calling of the multiplex PCR reads with MiXCR, one entry per CDR3 protein. Here the sample spans more than 450,000 distinct CDR3 sequences, roughly 15% being singletons. The data also belong to a second study, concerning T cells in Graves' hyperthyroidism and ophthalmopathy.

The sample here was peripheral blood mononuclear cells (PBMCs), taken at new diagnosis, from a patient treated with antithyroid drugs. All receptors come from a man between 35 and 55 years old with Graves disease. Both conserved end residues are part of each CDR3. A D gene is named only where the DNA matches it firmly. The size field is filled for only some rows; it gives once, few, many or a size class.

d_gene,v_gene,j_gene,abundance,CDR3nt,CDR3aa
TRBD1,TRBV2,TRBJ1-4,many,TGTGCCAGCAGTCGTCACAGGGGAGGTAATGAAAAACTGTTTTTT,CASSRHRGGNEKLFF
-,TRBV3-1,TRBJ1-1,few,TGTGCCAGCAGCCCTGGGCAGGATAACATGAACACTGAAGCTTTCTTT,CASSPGQDNMNTEAFF
TRBD1,TRBV10-3,TRBJ2-7,few,TGTGCCATCAGTGAACCCCGGGACAGGGTATTTCTAGGTGGCGAGCAGTACTTC,CAISEPRDRVFLGGEQYF
-,TRBV2,TRBJ2-7,many,TGTGCCAGCTCGCCCAGGTTTGGGGGCGAGCAGTACTTC,CASSPRFGGEQYF
-,TRBV19,TRBJ2-7,few,TGTGCCAGTAGTGGAGGGACTACAGGGAATAGGTTCTACGAGCAGTACTTC,CASSGGTTGNRFYEQYF
-,TRBV12-3/TRBV12-4,TRBJ2-7,many,TGTGCCAGCAGCCGCGGGGCCACCTTTGGGCAGTACTTC,CASSRGATFGQYF
-,TRBV28,TRBJ1-5,many,TGTGCCAGCAGTTTGAGGGGACGTTACAATCAGCCCCAGCATTTT,CASSLRGRYNQPQHF
TRBD1,TRBV5-1,TRBJ1-6,-,TGCGCCGGCAGCCCGGGGACAGGTGATTCACCCCTCCACTTT,CAGSPGTGDSPLHF
-,TRBV7-2,TRBJ1-5,few,TGTGCCAGCAGCCCAACAGGGCCCCGTCAGCCCCAGCATTTT,CASSPTGPRQPQHF
TRBD2,TRBV27,TRBJ2-1,-,TGTGCCAGCAGAGGACTAGCGGTAGACAATGAGCAGTTCTTC,CASRGLAVDNEQFF
-,TRBV6-1,TRBJ2-7,few,TGTGCCAGCAGTCCCTCTCCGACAAAGTACGAGCAGTACTTC,CASSPSPTKYEQYF
-,TRBV6-1,TRBJ2-7,many,TGTGCCAGCAGTCCTGGGGGGGGCGCGAGCTTTTACGAGCAGTACTTC,CASSPGGGASFYEQYF
-,TRBV20-1,TRBJ1-5,few,TGCAGTGCTACTTCACAAGGGAATCAGCCCCAGCATTTT,CSATSQGNQPQHF
TRBD1,TRBV11-2,TRBJ2-1,many,TGTGCCAGCAGCCAGGCCCTCCTCCGGGACAGTTCATATGAGCAGTTCTTC,CASSQALLRDSSYEQFF
TRBD1,TRBV15,TRBJ1-2,many,TGTGCCACCAGCAGGACAGGGGGGGACTATGGCTACACCTTC,CATSRTGGDYGYTF
-,TRBV20-1,TRBJ2-4,few,TGCAGTGCTACGGACTTGTTGCGGGTTGTAAACATTCAGTACTTC,CSATDLLRVVNIQYF
-,TRBV5-1,TRBJ2-3,many,TGCGCCAGCAGCTTGCAACCGGCCCCAGATACGCAGTATTTT,CASSLQPAPDTQYF
-,TRBV6-1,TRBJ2-7,few,TGTGCCAGCAGTGAAGCGCTCATGGATGAGCAGTACTTC,CASSEALMDEQYF
-,TRBV11-2,TRBJ2-1,many,TGTGCCAGCAGCTTTTTAATCGGACAGAACTACAATGAGCAGTTCTTC,CASSFLIGQNYNEQFF
-,TRBV2,TRBJ1-1,many,TGTGCCATTACGATCAGCGGGGGCTCAGGAACTGAAGCTTTCTTT,CAITISGGSGTEAFF
-,TRBV15,TRBJ1-4,few,TGTGCCACCAGCAGAGATTCGGCCGAGGGGGAAAAACTGTTTTTT,CATSRDSAEGEKLFF
-,TRBV19,TRBJ1-1,many,TGTGCCAGTAGTATCCGGGGGCTGAACACTGAAGCTTTCTTT,CASSIRGLNTEAFF
-,TRBV2,TRBJ2-3,many,TGTGCCAGCAGCGGACAGTCCGCTAGTGCAGATACGCAGTATTTT,CASSGQSASADTQYF
-,TRBV12-3/TRBV12-4,TRBJ1-2,many,TGTGCCAGCAGTCTTAGGGCAGGGGACGGCTACACCTTC,CASSLRAGDGYTF
-,TRBV30,TRBJ2-3,many,TGTGCCTGGGGCCTAATGAGCGGGAGCACAGATACGCAGTATTTT,CAWGLMSGSTDTQYF
-,TRBV7-2,TRBJ2-1,-,TGTGCCAGCATGCTAAGTTCCTACAATGAGCAGTTCTTC,CASMLSSYNEQFF
-,TRBV4-2,TRBJ2-3,many,TGTGCCAGCAGCCAAGTGAGGCAGGGCACAGATACGCAGTATTTT,CASSQVRQGTDTQYF
-,TRBV12-3/TRBV12-4,TRBJ2-7,few,TGTGCCAGCAGCCCTAGAGGCAGGCGGAACTCCTACGAGCAGTACTTC,CASSPRGRRNSYEQYF
-,TRBV7-9,TRBJ2-7,-,TGTGCCAGCAGCTCTCGACTAGTGCCCAATGAGCAGTACTTC,CASSSRLVPNEQYF
-,TRBV2,TRBJ2-5,-,TGTGCCAGCACCCGGGCAGAGACCCAGTACTTC,CASTRAETQYF
-,TRBV24-1,TRBJ2-7,few,TGTGCCACCAGTGATTCAGGTAACTCCTACGAGCAGTACTTC,CATSDSGNSYEQYF